The 13 T cell receptor beta chains reported below all come from one sample, sequenced in a study of beta chain features in type 1 diabetes. Notes on the study in general: Type 1 diabetes patients showed a moderate but significant shortening of TCRB CDR3s in all four CD4+ subsets.

Expressed TCRB transcripts were sequenced because the isolated RNA had all been reverse transcribed beforehand. This table comes from immunoSEQ multiplex PCR, and its TCRdb copy is limited to in-frame clones, with some not included. The sample lists 160,000 or so clones; roughly 60% were seen once. No antigens are known for them. The sequenced material came from naive CD4+ T cells from blood. These receptor sequences come from a man under 40 with type 1 diabetes.

The chain combines TRBV14 with TRBJ2-1; D perhaps matches TRBD2 (5 bases). Germline V CDR1 and CDR2: SGHDN, FVKESK. The CDR3 has 16 residues. The V and J ends lost 1 base and 0 bases respectively, with 10 bases between them. This chain's CDR3 is CASSQVAGSSYNEQFF. CDR3 bases: TGTGCCAGCAGCCAAGTCGCTGGGAGCTCCTACAATGAGCAGTTCTTC.

This clone was observed a single time. The genes are TRBV5-7 and TRBJ1-5; 8 nucleotides match TRBD1. TRBV5-7 is designated an ORF whose function remains uncertain. Unmatched junction bases numbered 8, after V lost 0 bases and J lost 0 bases. The CDR3 is 18 amino acids. CDR3 sequence reads: CASSLVRGRGGSNQPQHF. For the CDR3, the DNA is TGTGCCAGCAGCTTGGTCAGGGGGCGAGGTGGTAGCAATCAGCCCCAGCATTTT.

The chain has TRBV7-9 and TRBJ2-7, with TRBD2 matching over 11 bases. J gave up 3 bases and V 4 bases, and 5 bases lay outside the gene matches. There are 15 residues in the CDR3. CDR1 and CDR2 from the germline V gene are SEHNR and FQNEAQ (reference sequence). CDR3 sequence: CASSSRLAGNYEQYF. CDR3 nucleotide sequence: TGTGCCAGCAGCTCCCGACTAGCGGGAAACTACGAGCAGTACTTC.

J is TRBJ2-7 and V is TRBV13, with D unresolved. Germline V gene data show CDR1 as PRHDT and CDR2 as FYEKMQ (reference sequence). The CDR3 contains 13 residues. Trimming shortened V by 5 bases and J by 0 bases, and 8 bases separated the two germline ends. CDR3 sequence reads: CASSQKRSYEQYF. CDR3 in DNA: TGTGCCAGCAGCCAAAAGCGCTCCTACGAGCAGTACTTC.

A note on this clone: Compared with germline, one end of the junction differs, possibly owing to a read error. J is TRBJ2-2 and V is TRBV7-7; TRBD2 agrees at 11 bases. Germline V gives CDR1 SSHAT, CDR2 FNYEAQ (reference sequence). This CDR3 region has 15 residues. The CDR3 DNA sequence: TGTGCTAGCACCATGACGACTAGCGGGGCCGGGGAGCTGTTTTTT. It yields the protein CASTMTTSGAGELFF.

The chain uses TRBV21-1 and TRBJ1-2. TRBV21-1 is noted as a pseudogene. This CDR3 region has 18 residues. For the CDR3, the DNA is TGTGCCAGCACCCGCAAGCCAAATCGGACGGGGCTCGACTATGGCTACACCTTC. It specifies CASTRKPNRTGLDYGYTF.

The chain carries TRBV29-1 and TRBJ1-3; no clear D gene. This CDR3 has 14 residues. CDR1 is SQVTM and CDR2 is ANQGSEA in the germline V gene. Between the trimmed V and J ends, which lost 6 bases and 0 bases, there was a span of 12 bases. The CDR3 reads CSVSTDTSGNTIYF. The CDR3 DNA sequence: TGCAGCGTAAGCACCGACACCTCTGGAAACACCATATATTTT.

With regard to this clone: This specimen includes other DNA sequences encoding the same CDR3. For the CDR3, the DNA is TGTGCCAGCAGCCTCGGGCGTAACGAGCAGTACTTC. Translation gives CASSLGRNEQYF. The V and J genes are TRBV7-2 and TRBJ2-7, with D unclear. The CDR3 is 12 amino acids. The germline V gene encodes CDR1 SGHTA and CDR2 FQGNSA. Deletions cut 5 bases from V and 5 bases from J, with 10 bases between.

The chain employs TRBV9 and TRBJ1-6; D not resolved. The germline CDR1 and CDR2 sequences are SGDLS and YYNGEE. This CDR3 is built from 14 residues. V was shortened by 0 bases and J by 5 bases, with 6 bases between the two germline ends. CDR3 in DNA: TGTGCCAGCAGCGTAGACGGAAATAATTCACCCCTCCACTTT. It codes for CASSVDGNNSPLHF.

This chain connects TRBV7-2 to TRBJ2-5; possibly TRBD1 for D (6 bases). Germline V gene sequence: CDR1 SGHTA, CDR2 FQGNSA. V was pared by 3 bases and J by 5 bases, with 16 bases between. CDR3 length: 15 residues. DNA of the CDR3: TGTGCCAGCAGCTTCCTGCCCCAGGGGCTTGAGACCCAGTACTTC. Translation: CASSFLPQGLETQYF.

CDR3 DNA: TGTGCCAGCAGTCCTAGCGCGGATACGCAGTATTTT. Protein: CASSPSADTQYF. V is TRBV9 and J is TRBJ2-3; D might be TRBD2 (6 bases). CDR1 and CDR2 from the germline V gene are SGDLS and YYNGEE. The V gene lost 5 bases and the J gene lost 6 bases, with 10 bases spanning the gap. This CDR3 contains 12 residues.

The chain combines TRBV5-1 with TRBJ2-1, with a possible D match to TRBD1 (5 bases). This CDR3 is 16 amino acids long. Trimming took 3 bases from V and 6 from J, leaving 19 bases between them. Germline V gene lookup returns CDR1 SGHRS and CDR2 YFSETQ. CDR3 coding DNA: TGCGCCAGCAGCTCGCCCGGGCAGGGTCTGTCCAATGAGCAGTTCTTC. Translation: CASSSPGQGLSNEQFF.

The chain employs TRBV7-9 and TRBJ2-7; D possibly corresponds to TRBD1 (6 bases). The CDR3 has 15 amino acids. From germline, CDR1 is SEHNR and CDR2 FQNEAQ (reference sequence). The V end lost 4 bases, the J end lost 3 bases, and 16 bases lay between the germline ends. This chain's CDR3 is CASSSISQGDYEQYF. Written as DNA, the CDR3 is TGTGCCAGCAGCTCGATCTCACAGGGCGACTACGAGCAGTACTTC.